These 16 T cell receptor beta chains were sequenced from one sample in a study of cytomegalovirus exposure and HLA in healthy donors. Assay: immunoSEQ multiplex PCR; the TCRdb copy retains only in-frame clones and omits some. This table holds roughly 250,000 clones, 87% found once. Sequenced material: PBMCs. The receptors come from a young man in good health and CMV-seronegative.

In its sample, this clone was seen once. The chain uses TRBV28 and TRBJ1-4; D remains unclear. V dropped 5 bases and J dropped 8 bases, with 6 bases sitting between them. The CDR3 is 11 residues long. Germline V gene data show CDR1 as MDHEN and CDR2 as SYDVKM. The CDR3 is CASSNTEKLFF. The DNA for the CDR3 is TGTGCCAGCAGTAACACAGAAAAACTGTTTTTT.

V usage is TRBV6-5 and J usage is TRBJ2-3; D possibly corresponds to TRBD2 (6 bases). Trimming removed 2 bases from V and 7 bases from J, with 13 bases in between. This CDR3 is built from 14 residues. Looked up from germline, CDR1 is MNHEY and CDR2 is SVGAGI. The CDR3 protein is CASSYTGTGNTQYF. The CDR3 DNA reads TGTGCCAGCAGTTACACCGGGACTGGGAATACGCAGTATTTT.

The chain carries TRBV7-9 and TRBJ1-2, with a tentative D call TRBD1 (5 bases). Trimming removed 4 bases from V and 4 bases from J, with 16 bases in between. The CDR3 length is 15 residues. CDR1 is SEHNR, CDR2 FQNEAQ, per germline (reference sequence). CDR3 in DNA: TGTGCCAGCAGCTCCCGGGGGGAAGAAGGCTATGGCTACACCTTC. This gives the protein CASSSRGEEGYGYTF.

J is TRBJ2-3 and V is TRBV6-5; 9 bases align to TRBD1. The CDR3 is made up of 14 amino acids. Trimming took 9 bases from V and 2 from J; bases not matched to a gene: 6. CDR1 and CDR2 from the germline V gene are MNHEY and SVGAGI. The DNA for the CDR3 is TGTGCCAGTGGGGACAGGGATCACACAGATACGCAGTATTTT. Amino acid sequence: CASGDRDHTDTQYF.

The V gene is TRBV14, the J gene TRBJ2-3; the match to TRBD1 covers 9 bases. This CDR3 spans 17 amino acids. From germline, CDR1 is SGHDN and CDR2 FVKESK. V shed 1 base and J 0 bases; nucleotides not matched to a gene: 5. For the CDR3, the DNA is TGTGCCAGCAGCCAAGCCCTGGGACAGGGAAGCACAGATACGCAGTATTTT. Protein: CASSQALGQGSTDTQYF.

The CDR3 DNA reads as TGCGCCAGCAGCACAGGGGGGATATACGAGCAGTACTTC. It specifies CASSTGGIYEQYF. The chain is built from TRBV5-1 and TRBJ2-7, with 8 bases aligning to TRBD1. With 4 bases clipped from V and 4 bases from J, the junction kept 4 bases outside the gene matches. The length of the CDR3 is 13 residues. Germline-derived CDR1 and CDR2 are SGHRS and YFSETQ.

This rearrangement joins TRBV5-4 to TRBJ2-1; the D gene is possibly TRBD2 (7 bases). V was cut by 6 bases and J by 9 bases, with 16 bases left in between. The CDR3 is 13 residues long. Germline V CDR1 and CDR2: SGHNT, YYREEE (reference sequence). The CDR3 coding sequence is TGTGCCAGCAAAGTAGGGGGGGGCGGTGAGCAGTTCTTC. This gives the protein CASKVGGGGEQFF.

The V and J genes are TRBV6-6 and TRBJ1-1; 8 positions match TRBD1. This CDR3 is built from 15 residues. The V segment lost 5 bases and the J segment 2 bases; nucleotides outside the gene matches: 7. From germline, CDR1 is MNHNY and CDR2 SVGAGI (reference sequence). The CDR3 nucleotides are TGTGCCAGCAGTAAAGGACAGGGTTACAACACTGAAGCTTTCTTT. Residues: CASSKGQGYNTEAFF.

This chain links TRBV6-5 with TRBJ1-4; maybe TRBD1 (6 bases). V lost 0 bases, J lost 6 bases, and 11 bases lay in between. This CDR3 has 15 residues. CDR1 is MNHEY and CDR2 is SVGAGI in the germline V gene. CDR3 sequence: CASSYSPRGHEKLFF. In nucleotides, the CDR3 is TGTGCCAGCAGTTACTCCCCCAGGGGTCATGAAAAACTGTTTTTT.

The chain links TRBV7-9 to TRBJ1-4; unclear D gene. From germline, CDR1 is SEHNR and CDR2 FQNEAQ (reference sequence). The CDR3 sequence is 14 residues long. Trimming cost V 5 bases and J 8 bases, with 15 bases left between them. The CDR3 reads CASSRVLLEEKLFF. CDR3 DNA: TGTGCCAGCAGCCGCGTCCTATTAGAGGAAAAACTGTTTTTT.

In this sample, this clone turned up a few times. The J gene is TRBJ2-7, the V gene TRBV5-4; 8 bases line up with TRBD2. This CDR3 is built from 13 residues. Germline assignment: CDR1 SGHNT and CDR2 YYREEE (reference sequence). V shed 4 bases, J shed 4 bases, and the junction held 4 bases outside the gene matches. The CDR3 DNA sequence: TGTGCCAGCAGCCGCGGGGGGAAATACGAGCAGTACTTC. Translating gives CASSRGGKYEQYF.

The chain is built from TRBV28 and TRBJ2-1; a possible D gene is TRBD2 (6 bases). In germline, CDR1 is MDHEN, CDR2 SYDVKM. Trimming removed 8 bases from V and 6 bases from J, with 17 bases in between. This CDR3 contains 14 residues. The CDR3 region has the DNA TGTGCCAGCGCCCCGACTAGGAAAGCCAATGAGCAGTTCTTC. Translation gives CASAPTRKANEQFF.

The chain uses TRBV6-5 and TRBJ2-1; no firm D call. The CDR3 extends over 15 amino acids. The V gene lost 6 bases and the J gene lost 0 bases, with 12 bases spanning the gap. CDR1 MNHEY and CDR2 SVGAGI come from the germline V gene. CDR3 coding DNA: TGTGCCAGCAGCCCAGACTCGAGCTCCTACAATGAGCAGTTCTTC. Translation: CASSPDSSSYNEQFF.

The chain links TRBV5-1 to TRBJ2-7; TRBD1 matches at 8 bases. CDR3 size: 13 residues. V lost 5 bases to trimming and J lost 2 bases; unmatched junction nucleotides: 3. CDR1 is SGHRS and CDR2 is YFSETQ in the germline V gene. In DNA form, the CDR3 reads TGCGCCAGCAGAGGACAGGGCCCCTACGAGCAGTACTTC. It is translated as CASRGQGPYEQYF.

CDR3 DNA: TGTGCCAGCAGCATCGGAGGGGCATGGAACACTGAAGCTTTCTTT. Translating gives CASSIGGAWNTEAFF. The gene calls are TRBV5-4 and TRBJ1-1; D perhaps matches TRBD1 (5 bases). Trimming removed 4 bases from V and 1 base from J, with 14 bases in between. Looked up from germline, CDR1 is SGHNT and CDR2 is YYREEE (reference sequence). CDR3 length equals 15 residues. The full variable domain, completed using reference TRBV5-4 and TRBJ1-1, is ETGVTQSPTHLIKTRGQQVTLRCSSQSGHNTVSWYQQALGQGPQFIFQYYREEENGRGNFPPRFSGLQFPNYSSELNVNALELDDSALYLCASSIGGAWNTEAFFGQGTRLTVV.

The rearrangement joins TRBV7-9 to TRBJ2-1; 11 bases map to TRBD2. Germline CDR1 reads SEHNR; CDR2 reads FQNEAQ (reference sequence). With V trimmed by 3 bases and J by 8 bases, 3 bases remained unmatched. The CDR3 is 14 residues long. CDR3: CASSFTSGSHEQFF. CDR3 DNA sequence: TGTGCCAGCAGCTTTACTAGCGGGAGCCATGAGCAGTTCTTC.